These 30 T cell receptor beta chains originate from one sample sequenced in a study of cytomegalovirus exposure and HLA in healthy donors. PCR used 60 Vbeta primers and 13 Jbeta primers. Produced via immunoSEQ multiplex PCR; TCRdb's table is partial and in-frame only. The table shows about 100,000 clones, with approximately 79% occurring only once. Source material: PBMCs. The receptors were gathered from a woman between 35 and 50 years old in good health and CMV-seropositive.

The gene calls are TRBV7-8 and TRBJ2-5; D might be TRBD1 (5 bases). The CDR3 length is 13 residues. Germline loops: CDR1 SGHVS, CDR2 FQNEAQ. Deletions cut 11 bases from V and 2 bases from J, with 15 bases between. CDR3 DNA sequence: TGTGCCGTCCAGGGAACTCCTCAAGAGACCCAGTACTTC. This codes for CAVQGTPQETQYF.

The chain recombines TRBV9 with TRBJ1-2; D is ambiguous. The germline V gene has CDR1 SGDLS and CDR2 YYNGEE. Between the trimmed V and J ends, which lost 8 bases and 4 bases, there was a span of 12 bases. The CDR3 consists of 12 residues. DNA of the CDR3: TGTGCCAGTGGAGAGCCCCTCTATGGCTACACCTTC. Its translation is CASGEPLYGYTF. The whole variable domain, filled in from reference TRBV9 and TRBJ1-2, reads DSGVTQTPKHLITATGQRVTLRCSPRSGDLSVYWYQQSLDQGLQFLIQYYNGEERAKGNILERFSAQQFPDLHSELNLSSLELGDSALYFCASGEPLYGYTFGSGTRLTVV.

This rearrangement joins TRBV7-9 to TRBJ1-4, with D tentatively TRBD1 (6 bases). Germline lookup yields CDR1 SEHNR and CDR2 FQNEAQ (reference sequence). CDR3 size: 15 residues. Trimming stripped 3 bases from V and 8 bases from J, with 16 bases between. The CDR3 is CASSFALSGGEKLFF. The CDR3 nucleotides read TGTGCCAGCAGCTTCGCTCTTAGTGGGGGCGAAAAACTGTTTTTT.

V usage is TRBV5-1 and J usage is TRBJ1-1; TRBD1 matches 8 bases. Germline loops: CDR1 SGHRS, CDR2 YFSETQ. The CDR3 covers 14 residues. J gave up 1 base and V 3 bases, and 2 bases lay outside the gene matches. In DNA form, the CDR3 reads TGCGCCAGCAGCTCCGGACAGGGGAACACTGAAGCTTTCTTT. This sequence encodes CASSSGQGNTEAFF.

The rearrangement joins TRBV6-5 to TRBJ1-1, with TRBD1 matching 8 bases. The CDR3 spans 14 residues. With V trimmed by 5 bases and J by 4 bases, 6 bases remained unmatched. In germline, CDR1 is MNHEY, CDR2 SVGAGI. CDR3 region: CASSDRGGPTEAFF. CDR3 nucleotides: TGTGCCAGCAGTGACAGGGGCGGTCCCACTGAAGCTTTCTTT.

The V call is TRBV30, the J call TRBJ1-5; D is uncertain. Per the germline V gene, CDR1 is GTSNPN and CDR2 is SVGIG (reference sequence). The CDR3 extends over 12 amino acids. V dropped 1 base and J dropped 7 bases, with 8 bases sitting between them. The CDR3 DNA is TGTGCCTGGAGTGACAGCGGGCAGCCCCAGCATTTT. It encodes CAWSDSGQPQHF.

The V gene is TRBV9, the J gene TRBJ1-6, with 10 bases matching TRBD1. J was trimmed by 6 bases and V by 4 bases; bases with no gene match: 4. CDR1 SGDLS and CDR2 YYNGEE come from the germline V gene. The CDR3 is made up of 15 amino acids. The CDR3 DNA is TGTGCCAGCAGCTCGGGGACAGGGGCTAATTCACCCCTCCACTTT. Translating it yields CASSSGTGANSPLHF.

The genes are TRBV7-9 and TRBJ2-1; D might be TRBD2 (5 bases). CDR1 and CDR2 (germline): SEHNR, FQNEAQ (reference sequence). The CDR3 is 11 amino acids. V gave up 5 bases and J gave up 8 bases, with 7 bases separating them. CDR3 sequence (DNA): TGTGCCAGCAGCCAACTAGATGAGCAGTTCTTC. This translates into CASSQLDEQFF. Variable domain in full (rest from reference TRBV7-9 and TRBJ2-1): DTGVSQNPRHKITKRGQNVTFRCDPISEHNRLYWYRQTLGQGPEFLTYFQNEAQLEKSRLLSDRFSAERPKGSFSTLEIQRTEQGDSAMYLCASSQLDEQFFGPGTRLTVL.

The V call is TRBV7-2, the J call TRBJ1-1, with D perhaps matching TRBD1 (5 bases). Germline-derived CDR1 and CDR2 are SGHTA and FQGNSA. V shed 4 bases and J shed 6 bases, with 9 bases lying between them. The CDR3 consists of 12 residues. For the CDR3, the DNA is TGTGCCAGCAGCTCCGTAGGGGCTGAAGCTTTCTTT. Its translation is CASSSVGAEAFF. Variable domain in full (rest from reference TRBV7-2 and TRBJ1-1): GAGVSQSPSNKVTEKGKDVELRCDPISGHTALYWYRQSLGQGLEFLIYFQGNSAPDKSGLPSDRFSAERTGGSVSTLTIQRTQQEDSAVYLCASSSVGAEAFFGQGTRLTVV.

V usage is TRBV5-4 and J usage is TRBJ2-1, with 9 positions matching TRBD1. V lost 3 bases to trimming and J lost 9 bases; unmatched junction nucleotides: 10. Germline assignment: CDR1 SGHNT and CDR2 YYREEE (reference sequence). The CDR3 length is 15 residues. The CDR3 loop reads CASSWGGQGIVEQFF. The CDR3 coding sequence is TGTGCCAGCAGCTGGGGGGGACAGGGTATAGTTGAGCAGTTCTTC.

The gene calls are TRBV6-1 and TRBJ1-2; 7 positions match TRBD1. Germline CDR1 MNHNS, CDR2 SASEGT. The CDR3 is 13 residues long. Trimming cost V 7 bases and J 3 bases; bases outside gene matches: 5. CDR3 residues: CASTLGQHYGYTF. The CDR3 bases are TGTGCCAGCACTTTGGGACAGCACTATGGCTACACCTTC.

This clone occurred a few times. One junction end disagrees with the germline gene, perhaps due to a read error. J is TRBJ2-2 and V is TRBV7-7; 7 bases match TRBD1. The V gene's germline CDR1 is SSHAT and CDR2 FNYEAQ (reference sequence). The CDR3 loop spans 15 amino acids. The CDR3 here is CASSLRQGSSGELFF. DNA for the CDR3: TGTGCTAGCAGCCTCCGACAGGGAAGCTCCGGGGAGCTGTTTTTT.

This clone appeared a few times. This sequence joins TRBV5-1 and TRBJ1-6, with 7 bases that match TRBD1. The CDR3 runs to 15 residues. V was pared by 5 bases and J by 10 bases, with 12 bases of the junction left unmatched. Germline assignment: CDR1 SGHRS and CDR2 YFSETQ. This CDR3 is CASSEGASAGSPLHF. In DNA, the CDR3 is TGCGCCAGCAGTGAGGGGGCCTCGGCCGGGTCACCCCTCCACTTT.

This rearrangement joins TRBV5-1 to TRBJ1-5, with D possibly being TRBD1 (6 bases). CDR3 length: 14 residues. In germline, CDR1 is SGHRS, CDR2 YFSETQ. Trimming took 4 bases from V and 3 from J, leaving 11 bases between them. In DNA form, the CDR3 reads TGCGCCAGCAGCACCGGGACACCCAATCAGCCCCAGCATTTT. Its protein is CASSTGTPNQPQHF.

CDR3 residues: CASSLDGRREAFF. The CDR3 DNA is TGTGCCAGCAGCTTAGACGGCCGGCGGGAAGCTTTCTTT. V and J are TRBV13 and TRBJ1-1; D remains ambiguous. Trimming removed 1 base at V and 8 bases at J, with 11 bases between. Germline V gives CDR1 PRHDT, CDR2 FYEKMQ (reference sequence). The CDR3 has 13 amino acids. Combining the CDR3 with reference TRBV13 and TRBJ1-1 gives the whole variable domain AAGVIQSPRHLIKEKRETATLKCYPIPRHDTVYWYQQGPGQDPQFLISFYEKMQSDKGSIPDRFSAQQFSDYHSELNMSSLELGDSALYFCASSLDGRREAFFGQGTRLTVV.

The rearrangement joins TRBV7-2 to TRBJ2-5; TRBD2 matches 10 bases. The CDR3 spans 16 residues. Germline CDR1 and CDR2: SGHTA and FQGNSA. V lost 5 bases and J lost 4; bases outside the gene matches: 10. CDR3 sequence: CASSLSSVAGGETQYF. CDR3 coding DNA: TGTGCCAGCAGCCTCTCGTCGGTAGCGGGAGGAGAGACCCAGTACTTC.

This sequence joins TRBV5-1 and TRBJ1-5, with D uncertain. Trimming removed 4 bases from V and 0 bases from J, with 8 bases in between. This CDR3 has 14 amino acids. The germline CDR1 and CDR2 sequences are SGHRS and YFSETQ. CDR3 coding DNA: TGCGCCAGCAGCCCCGACAATAGCAATCAGCCCCAGCATTTT. Translated: CASSPDNSNQPQHF.

This rearrangement joins TRBV27 to TRBJ2-1; D gene ambiguous. The CDR3 extends over 15 amino acids. Deletions cut 7 bases from V and 0 bases from J, with 13 bases between. From germline, CDR1 is MNHEY and CDR2 SMNVEV (reference sequence). The CDR3, as DNA: TGTGCCAGCACCCCACACATGCTCTCCTACAATGAGCAGTTCTTC. This codes for CASTPHMLSYNEQFF.

The V gene is TRBV27, the J gene TRBJ1-1; unclear D gene. V was shortened by 6 bases and J by 4 bases, with 9 bases between the two germline ends. CDR1 MNHEY and CDR2 SMNVEV come from the germline V gene (reference sequence). CDR3 length: 12 residues. CDR3 residues: CASSGVATEAFF. In DNA, the CDR3 is TGTGCCAGCAGCGGGGTTGCCACTGAAGCTTTCTTT.

The V and J genes are TRBV5-4 and TRBJ1-1; TRBD1 matches 10 bases. This CDR3 has 16 residues. V was clipped by 0 bases and J by 5 bases; unmatched bases: 7. CDR1 and CDR2 (germline): SGHNT, YYREEE (reference sequence). CDR3 loop: CASSLGQGARRTEAFF. Written as DNA, the CDR3 is TGTGCCAGCAGCTTGGGACAGGGGGCGAGGAGGACTGAAGCTTTCTTT.

The V call is TRBV7-2, the J call TRBJ2-3, with D hard to call. The germline CDR1 and CDR2 sequences are SGHTA and FQGNSA. V was shortened by 2 bases and J by 2 bases, with 17 bases between the two germline ends. The length of the CDR3 is 17 residues. The CDR3 region has the DNA TGTGCCAGCAGCTTACAGGCCCGAAGACGCGTCACAGATACGCAGTATTTT. This gives the protein CASSLQARRRVTDTQYF.

The V and J genes are TRBV5-6 and TRBJ1-6; no definite D call. Per germline, CDR1 SGHDT and CDR2 YYEEEE. The V and J ends lost 0 bases and 8 bases respectively, with 15 bases between them. The CDR3 extends over 16 amino acids. In nucleotides, the CDR3 is TGTGCCAGCAGCTTGGGTGGCAGTATGGTGTATTCACCCCTCCACTTT. Translation gives CASSLGGSMVYSPLHF.

J is TRBJ2-1 and V is TRBV9; D unresolved. Trimming cost V 3 bases and J 7 bases, with 8 bases left between them. CDR1 is SGDLS, CDR2 YYNGEE, per germline. The CDR3 contains 12 residues. CDR3 nucleotides: TGTGCCAGCAGCGCCCTCGGGAATGAGCAGTTCTTC. This encodes CASSALGNEQFF.

In this sample, this clone turned up once. The chain carries TRBV19 and TRBJ1-2, with 7 bases identical to TRBD1. Trimming removed 6 bases from V and 4 bases from J; junction bases left unmatched: 11. Germline V gene data show CDR1 as LNHDA and CDR2 as SQIVND (reference sequence). CDR3 length: 15 residues. The CDR3 coding sequence is TGTGCCAGTAGCAGCGCCCCAGGGGGGCCCTATGGCTACACCTTC. Protein product: CASSSAPGGPYGYTF. Full variable domain (outside the CDR3, taken from reference TRBV19 and TRBJ1-2): DGGITQSPKYLFRKEGQNVTLSCEQNLNHDAMYWYRQDPGQGLRLIYYSQIVNDFQKGDIAEGYSVSREKKESFPLTVTSAQKNPTAFYLCASSSAPGGPYGYTFGSGTRLTVV.

This clone was observed a few times. The genes are TRBV5-1 and TRBJ1-1, with 10 bases lining up with TRBD1. Germline CDR1 is SGHRS and CDR2 is YFSETQ. The V and J ends lost 4 bases and 1 base, in that order; junction bases with no gene match: 1. This CDR3 has 14 amino acids. In nucleotides, the CDR3 is TGCGCCAGCAGCCGGGACAGGGGGAACACTGAAGCTTTCTTT. Protein: CASSRDRGNTEAFF.

This clone was recorded only once. The chain is built from TRBV10-1 and TRBJ2-3; 10 bases line up with TRBD1. Losses at the gene ends were 6 bases for V and 6 bases for J; bases not matched to a gene: 3. Per the germline V gene, CDR1 is WNHNN and CDR2 is SYGVQD (reference sequence). The CDR3 is 13 residues long. CDR3 loop: CASRGQGTDTQYF. DNA of the CDR3: TGCGCCAGCAGGGGACAGGGGACGGATACGCAGTATTTT.

The chain couples TRBV7-9 to TRBJ1-1, with D uncertain. CDR1 and CDR2 (germline): SEHNR, FQNEAQ (reference sequence). This CDR3 region has 13 residues. Trimming left V 4 bases short and J 2 bases short, with 8 bases between. CDR3 region: CASSSTLNTEAFF. The CDR3 DNA reads TGTGCCAGCAGCTCGACTCTTAACACTGAAGCTTTCTTT.

The V and J genes are TRBV5-1 and TRBJ2-5; the match to TRBD2 covers 10 bases. The CDR3 is 15 residues long. The trim removed 6 bases at V and 2 bases at J, leaving 7 bases unmatched. The V gene's germline CDR1 is SGHRS and CDR2 YFSETQ. The CDR3 region has the DNA TGCGCCAGCAAACCAATAGCGGGGGGACAAGAGACCCAGTACTTC. It encodes CASKPIAGGQETQYF.

Only a few counts were recorded for this clone. The rearrangement links TRBV27 to TRBJ1-5, with D unclear. Germline V gene data show CDR1 as MNHEY and CDR2 as SMNVEV (reference sequence). V lost 5 bases, J lost 0 bases, and 8 bases lay in between. This CDR3 spans 14 amino acids. CDR3: CASSPFVSNQPQHF. CDR3 DNA: TGTGCCAGCAGTCCTTTCGTTAGCAATCAGCCCCAGCATTTT.

The chain carries TRBV10-1 and TRBJ2-1; D unresolved. CDR1 and CDR2 (germline): WNHNN, SYGVQD (reference sequence). This CDR3 has 14 residues. V was trimmed by 2 bases and J by 6 bases, leaving 11 bases between them. In DNA form, the CDR3 reads TGCGCCAGCAGTGAGGAACATCCCCCCAATGAGCAGTTCTTC. Protein: CASSEEHPPNEQFF.